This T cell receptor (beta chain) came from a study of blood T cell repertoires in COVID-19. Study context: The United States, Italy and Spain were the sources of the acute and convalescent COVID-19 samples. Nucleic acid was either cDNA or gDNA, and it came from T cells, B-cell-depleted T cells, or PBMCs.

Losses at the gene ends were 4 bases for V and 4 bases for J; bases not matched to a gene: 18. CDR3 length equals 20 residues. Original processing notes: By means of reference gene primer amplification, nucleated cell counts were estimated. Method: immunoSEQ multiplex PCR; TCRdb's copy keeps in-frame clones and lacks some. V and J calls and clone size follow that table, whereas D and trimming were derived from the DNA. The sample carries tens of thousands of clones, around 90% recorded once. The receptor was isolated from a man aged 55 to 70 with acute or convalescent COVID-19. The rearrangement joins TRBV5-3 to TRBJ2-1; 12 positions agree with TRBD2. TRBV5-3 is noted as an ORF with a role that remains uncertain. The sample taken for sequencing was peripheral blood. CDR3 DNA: TGTGCCAGAAGCCGCAGACTAGCGGGAGATCTAGTCTCGTGTTACAATGAGCAGTTCTTC. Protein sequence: CARSRRLAGDLVSCYNEQFF.